The 20 T cell receptor beta chains below all came from one sample that was sequenced in a study of beta chain features in type 1 diabetes. The investigators reverse transcribed all of the isolated RNA, so they sequenced expressed TCRB transcripts. Sequencing used immunoSEQ multiplex PCR; TCRdb keeps in-frame clones, though not all of them. The top ten hold roughly 0.035% of the sample, which has 400,000 to 500,000 clones, around 14% seen once. The sample was naive CD4+ T cells from blood. Every receptor here comes from a man aged 25-45 years in good health.

This chain connects TRBV19 to TRBJ2-2; 7 nucleotides agree with TRBD2. This CDR3 is 11 amino acids long. Germline lookup yields CDR1 LNHDA and CDR2 SQIVND (reference sequence). CDR3: CNGREAGELFF. The CDR3 nucleotides read TGTAACGGTCGGGAGGCCGGGGAGCTGTTTTTT.

This clone has only a few counts. This chain connects TRBV9 to TRBJ2-1; D uncertain. Germline loops: CDR1 SGDLS, CDR2 YYNGEE. The CDR3 loop spans 15 amino acids. Trimming removed 3 bases from V and 4 bases from J, with 14 bases in between. As DNA, the CDR3 is TGTGCCAGCAGCGCCCATGTCCAAGGGTACAATGAGCAGTTCTTC. Its protein is CASSAHVQGYNEQFF.

The sample holds a few counts of this clone. The V gene is TRBV30, the J gene TRBJ2-3; TRBD2 aligns across 7 bases. V gave up 3 bases and J gave up 6 bases; unmatched junction bases: 9. The germline V gene encodes CDR1 GTSNPN and CDR2 SVGIG (reference sequence). The CDR3 totals 14 residues. CDR3 nucleotides: TGTGCCTGGAGCCATAGCGGGCGTCTTGATACGCAGTATTTT. It translates to CAWSHSGRLDTQYF.

This clone has a handful of counts. This chain joins TRBV30 and TRBJ1-5; weak D call: TRBD1 (5 bases). Trimming stripped 0 bases from V and 5 bases from J, with 8 bases between. Germline lookup yields CDR1 GTSNPN and CDR2 SVGIG (reference sequence). This CDR3 has 13 residues. The CDR3 nucleotides read TGTGCCTGGAGTGTAATGGGGGATCAGCCCCAGCATTTT. Encoded protein: CAWSVMGDQPQHF.

The chain uses TRBV9 and TRBJ1-6, with unresolved D. The germline CDR1 and CDR2 sequences are SGDLS and YYNGEE. There are 15 residues in the CDR3. With 4 bases removed from V and 9 bases from J, the gap between germline ends came to 17 bases. CDR3 DNA sequence: TGTGCCAGCAGCCCACGGGCCTCCAACGGTTCACCCCTCCACTTT. It is translated as CASSPRASNGSPLHF.

Concerning this clone: Other DNA variants within this sample encode the same CDR3. This chain connects TRBV19 to TRBJ1-1; D not resolved. This CDR3 has 13 residues. V was trimmed by 3 bases and J by 1 base, leaving 6 bases between them. Germline assignment: CDR1 LNHDA and CDR2 SQIVND (reference sequence). CDR3 coding DNA: TGTGCCAGTAGTATCTCCGCGAACACTGAAGCTTTCTTT. Amino acids: CASSISANTEAFF.

This clone was recorded a few times. The chain carries TRBV15 and TRBJ2-1; D gene uncertain. The CDR3 contains 12 residues. Germline CDR1 is LNHNV and CDR2 is YYDKDF (reference sequence). With 1 base removed from V and 3 bases from J, the gap between germline ends came to 1 base. The CDR3 spells CATSRGYNEQFF. CDR3 DNA sequence: TGTGCCACCAGCAGAGGCTACAATGAGCAGTTCTTC.

This clone was found a few times. V is TRBV30 and J is TRBJ1-5, with D hard to call. The length of the CDR3 is 14 residues. Trimming shortened V by 3 bases and J by 7 bases, and 16 bases separated the two germline ends. Germline assignment: CDR1 GTSNPN and CDR2 SVGIG (reference sequence). The CDR3 sequence is CAWSRSLSDQPQHF. CDR3 coding DNA: TGTGCCTGGAGCCGGTCCCTATCGGACCAGCCCCAGCATTTT.

This sequence joins TRBV5-4 and TRBJ2-5; D might be TRBD1 or TRBD2, each matching 6 bases. CDR3 size: 16 residues. The ends were cut back, 0 bases at V and 2 bases at J, with 14 bases in the middle. CDR1 SGHNT and CDR2 YYREEE come from the germline V gene (reference sequence). The CDR3 spells CASSLDIKGGQETQYF. The DNA for the CDR3 is TGTGCCAGCAGCTTGGATATCAAGGGGGGACAAGAGACCCAGTACTTC. The full variable domain, rest sourced from reference TRBV5-4 and TRBJ2-5, is ETGVTQSPTHLIKTRGQQVTLRCSSQSGHNTVSWYQQALGQGPQFIFQYYREEENGRGNFPPRFSGLQFPNYSSELNVNALELDDSALYLCASSLDIKGGQETQYFGPGTRLLVL.

V is TRBV4-3 and J is TRBJ2-1; 8 bases are shared with TRBD2. The J segment lost 4 bases and the V segment lost 3 bases, leaving 8 bases of the junction unmatched. CDR3 length: 16 amino acids. The germline CDR1 and CDR2 sequences are LGHNA and YSLEER. The CDR3 DNA follows: TGCGCCAGCAGCCACCATAAGCGGGGGCATTACAATGAGCAGTTCTTC. It codes for CASSHHKRGHYNEQFF.

This clone was seen a handful of times. This chain uses TRBV29-1 with TRBJ1-1; 7 bases align to TRBD1. With V trimmed by 7 bases and J by 0 bases, 11 bases remained unmatched. CDR1 and CDR2 from the germline V gene are SQVTM and ANQGSEA. The CDR3 has 15 residues. CDR3 amino acids: CSARRGTGMNTEAFF. CDR3 DNA sequence: TGCAGCGCGCGCAGGGGGACGGGAATGAACACTGAAGCTTTCTTT. The whole variable domain, filled in from reference TRBV29-1 and TRBJ1-1, reads SAVISQKPSRDICQRGTSLTIQCQVDSQVTMMFWYRQQPGQSLTLIATANQGSEATYESGFVIDKFPISRPNLTFSTLTVSNMSPEDSSIYLCSARRGTGMNTEAFFGQGTRLTVV.

This clone was counted a few times. The chain is built from TRBV2 and TRBJ2-4; 9 bases are a match to TRBD1. V lost 6 bases and J lost 11; bases outside the gene matches: 5. This CDR3 is built from 12 residues. Germline CDR1 and CDR2: SNHLY and FYNNEI. The CDR3 reads CASRGDRELQYF. CDR3 DNA sequence: TGTGCCAGCAGGGGGGACAGGGAGCTTCAGTACTTC.

V is TRBV5-4 and J is TRBJ2-6, with 8 bases identical to TRBD1. Germline CDR1 and CDR2: SGHNT and YYREEE (reference sequence). This CDR3 region has 16 residues. With 8 bases clipped from V and 4 bases from J, the junction kept 11 bases outside the gene matches. The CDR3 DNA is TGTGCCAGTCAACCGACAGGGGTTTCCGGGGCCAACGTCCTGACTTTC. Translating gives CASQPTGVSGANVLTF.

V gene TRBV5-1 combines with J gene TRBJ2-3; a possible D gene is TRBD1 (5 bases). In germline, CDR1 is SGHRS, CDR2 YFSETQ. This CDR3 has 12 residues. Trimming cost V 4 bases and J 6 bases, with 9 bases left between them. The CDR3 DNA sequence: TGCGCCAGCAGCACAGGAAGGGATACGCAGTATTTT. This sequence encodes CASSTGRDTQYF.

This clone came up a few times. The V call is TRBV29-1, the J call TRBJ2-3; D possibly corresponds to TRBD1 (6 bases). V gave up 7 bases and J gave up 2 bases, with 16 bases separating them. The CDR3 sequence is 14 residues long. Looked up from germline, CDR1 is SQVTM and CDR2 is ANQGSEA. The CDR3 loop reads CSGVGQKNTDTQYF. CDR3 bases: TGCAGCGGCGTTGGACAGAAAAACACAGATACGCAGTATTTT.

The chain combines TRBV14 with TRBJ2-3; D remains ambiguous. The ends were cut back, 1 base at V and 1 base at J, with 9 bases in the middle. The V gene's germline CDR1 is SGHDN and CDR2 FVKESK. CDR3 length: 15 amino acids. CDR3 residues: CASSQVGSGTDTQYF. The CDR3 nucleotides read TGTGCCAGCAGCCAAGTCGGATCGGGCACAGATACGCAGTATTTT.

The chain couples TRBV29-1 to TRBJ1-4, with D possibly matching TRBD1 (5 bases). This CDR3 has 13 residues. Germline lookup yields CDR1 SQVTM and CDR2 ANQGSEA. The V and J ends lost 5 bases and 5 bases respectively, with 12 bases between them. The CDR3 coding sequence is TGCAGCGTTCTTGGCCAGGGCAATGAAAAACTGTTTTTT. Translation: CSVLGQGNEKLFF.

The chain carries TRBV7-8 and TRBJ2-5, with TRBD1 matching over 7 bases. The germline gives CDR1 SGHVS, CDR2 FQNEAQ. Germline trimming cut 4 bases from V and 5 bases from J; bases unmatched to any gene: 4. The CDR3 runs to 13 residues. DNA of the CDR3: TGTGCCAGCAGCTCGGACAGGACGGAGACCCAGTACTTC. It translates to CASSSDRTETQYF.

This chain links TRBV30 with TRBJ2-3, with D perhaps matching TRBD2 (6 bases). Germline V lookup: CDR1 GTSNPN, CDR2 SVGIG (reference sequence). CDR3 length: 18 residues. V was cut by 2 bases and J by 2 bases, with 23 bases left in between. The CDR3 loop is CAWSLPGTQTLITDTQYF. In DNA, the CDR3 is TGTGCCTGGAGTTTGCCCGGGACTCAAACCCTTATCACAGATACGCAGTATTTT.

This clone turned up a few times. The rearrangement links TRBV7-7 to TRBJ2-5; unclear D gene. Trimming stripped 5 bases from V and 1 base from J, with 11 bases between. Germline loops: CDR1 SSHAT, CDR2 FNYEAQ (reference sequence). The CDR3 loop spans 14 amino acids. CDR3 loop: CASSAITFQETQYF. DNA of the CDR3: TGTGCCAGCAGCGCAATCACATTCCAAGAGACCCAGTACTTC.